The entry that follows covers one TCR beta chain sequence. The antigen remains undetermined. One end of the junction does not line up with germline, which may come from a read error. One entry per CDR3 protein results from TCRdb running MiXCR on the PCR reads. Of about 640,000 distinct CDR3 sequences in the sample, 15% to 20% were seen once. The sample belongs to a study of molecular identifiers for immune sequencing clone quantification. This CDR3 contains 16 residues. Germline CDR1 is WNHNN and CDR2 is SYGVQD (reference sequence). Whole-study findings and limits: Barcodes shared by identical TCR molecules could lead to underestimated sizes of highly expanded clones.

The sample consisted of naive CD8+ T cells from blood, with Jurkat cell RNA spiked in. The subset is: FACS-sorted CD8+CD4-CCR7+CD45RA+ naive T cells. The sequence was collected from a human donor in good health. Some libraries in this study had Jurkat cell RNA spiked in. J is TRBJ2-7 and V is TRBV10-1; TRBD2 matches 10 bases. The CDR3 loop reads CASSEIWTSGPYEQCF. The CDR3 nucleotides are TGCGCCAGCAGTGAGATTTGGACTAGCGGCCCCTACGAGCAGTGCTTC.